These 14 T cell receptor beta chains were all obtained from the same sample, sequenced in a study of cytomegalovirus exposure and HLA in healthy donors. Researchers ran the PCR with 60 Vbeta and 13 Jbeta primers. Clones were read by immunoSEQ multiplex PCR, and TCRdb kept only the in-frame ones, dropping some. The data contain some 200,000 clones, around four fifths of them singletons. Sequenced sample: PBMCs. All receptors derive from a man aged 45-65 years in good health and CMV-seronegative.

The chain joins TRBV7-2 to TRBJ2-2, with 13 bases aligning to TRBD2. V gave up 5 bases and J gave up 5 bases; unmatched junction bases: 2. This CDR3 region has 15 residues. Germline values: CDR1 SGHTA, CDR2 FQGNSA. CDR3 residues: CASSQTSGRTGELFF. CDR3 DNA sequence: TGTGCCAGCAGCCAGACTAGCGGGAGGACCGGGGAGCTGTTTTTT.

J is TRBJ2-3 and V is TRBV5-1; 7 bases are shared with TRBD1. Germline lookup yields CDR1 SGHRS and CDR2 YFSETQ. This CDR3 has 15 amino acids. Trimming removed 3 bases from V and 0 bases from J; junction bases left unmatched: 4. CDR3 sequence reads: CASSSGGQSTDTQYF. DNA for the CDR3: TGCGCCAGCAGCTCTGGGGGACAGAGCACAGATACGCAGTATTTT. The variable domain in full, with the rest retrieved from reference TRBV5-1 and TRBJ2-3, is KAGVTQTPRYLIKTRGQQVTLSCSPISGHRSVSWYQQTPGQGLQFLFEYFSETQRNKGNFPGRFSGRQFSNSRSEMNVSTLELGDSALYLCASSSGGQSTDTQYFGPGTRLTVL.

The J gene is TRBJ2-7, the V gene TRBV28, with a possible D match to TRBD2 (5 bases). Germline V gives CDR1 MDHEN, CDR2 SYDVKM. Trimming stripped 3 bases from V and 2 bases from J, with 8 bases between. This CDR3 is built from 13 residues. CDR3 region: CASSFSVTYEQYF. CDR3 DNA: TGTGCCAGCAGTTTTAGCGTAACCTACGAGCAGTACTTC.

V is TRBV6-1 and J is TRBJ1-3; D gene ambiguous. The CDR3 contains 14 residues. Germline V lookup: CDR1 MNHNS, CDR2 SASEGT. The V gene lost 7 bases and the J gene lost 2 bases, with 12 bases spanning the gap. CDR3 sequence: CASTFLTTGNTIYF. CDR3 coding DNA: TGTGCCAGCACCTTTTTGACAACTGGAAACACCATATATTTT.

The rearrangement uses TRBV9 and TRBJ2-2; D uncertain. CDR3 length: 14 residues. V lost 0 bases, J lost 1 base, and 4 bases lay in between. Germline CDR1 is SGDLS and CDR2 is YYNGEE. CDR3 in DNA: TGTGCCAGCAGCGTAGCCTGGAACACCGGGGAGCTGTTTTTT. Translation: CASSVAWNTGELFF.

The chain recombines TRBV20-1 with TRBJ1-1; perhaps TRBD1 as D (6 bases). Trimming cost V 1 base and J 7 bases, with 7 bases left between them. This CDR3 contains 11 residues. The germline V gene has CDR1 DFQATT and CDR2 SNEGSKA (reference sequence). The CDR3 loop reads CSARGGREAFF. DNA for the CDR3: TGCAGTGCTAGAGGGGGGCGTGAAGCTTTCTTT.

V gene TRBV27 combines with J gene TRBJ2-7, with a tentative D call TRBD1 (6 bases). V dropped 5 bases and J dropped 5 bases, with 16 bases sitting between them. From germline, CDR1 is MNHEY and CDR2 SMNVEV (reference sequence). CDR3 length equals 14 residues. The CDR3 loop reads CASSQVRYRDEQYF. DNA of the CDR3: TGTGCCAGCAGTCAGGTTCGTTACAGGGACGAGCAGTACTTC.

The gene calls are TRBV6-1 and TRBJ2-7; 10 bases are a match to TRBD2. CDR1 MNHNS and CDR2 SASEGT come from the germline V gene. V gave up 2 bases and J gave up 4 bases; unmatched junction bases: 8. The CDR3 has 16 residues. CDR3 sequence reads: CASSEPPGTSVYEQYF. The CDR3 DNA follows: TGTGCCAGCAGTGAACCTCCGGGGACTAGCGTTTACGAGCAGTACTTC.

The V and J genes are TRBV10-2 and TRBJ2-7; tentative D call: TRBD2 (5 bases). CDR3 length: 16 amino acids. Trimming took off 4 bases at V and 2 bases at J, with 18 bases between the two ends. The germline gives CDR1 WSHSY, CDR2 SAAADI. The CDR3 coding sequence is TGCGCCAGCAGTGGGAGGTCGTTGGGTTTCCCCTACGAGCAGTACTTC. This codes for CASSGRSLGFPYEQYF.

The V gene is TRBV7-2, the J gene TRBJ2-7; 10 positions agree with TRBD2. J gave up 6 bases and V 5 bases, and 10 bases lay outside the gene matches. From germline, CDR1 is SGHTA and CDR2 FQGNSA. This CDR3 has 15 amino acids. The CDR3 loop reads CASSPGTSVFGEQYF. The CDR3 DNA reads TGTGCCAGCAGCCCGGGGACTAGCGTCTTTGGCGAGCAGTACTTC.

This clone was picked up one time. The genes are TRBV28 and TRBJ2-1; possible D gene TRBD2, 5 bases. Trimming pared 7 bases from V and 6 bases from J, leaving 19 bases between. The CDR3 spans 15 residues. Germline lookup yields CDR1 MDHEN and CDR2 SYDVKM. The DNA for the CDR3 is TGTGCCAGCACCCCCCCCCGCCCGGGGAGCAATGAGCAGTTCTTC. Translating it yields CASTPPRPGSNEQFF. Combining the CDR3 with reference TRBV28 and TRBJ2-1 gives the whole variable domain DVKVTQSSRYLVKRTGEKVFLECVQDMDHENMFWYRQDPGLGLRLIYFSYDVKMKEKGDIPEGYSVSREKKERFSLILESASTNQTSMYLCASTPPRPGSNEQFFGPGTRLTVL.

The chain has TRBV6-1 and TRBJ2-7, with D maybe TRBD1 (5 bases). V lost 5 bases and J 7 bases, leaving 12 bases between the germline ends. CDR1 is MNHNS and CDR2 is SASEGT in the germline V gene. This CDR3 contains 12 residues. This CDR3 is CASSFPRGEQYF. As DNA, the CDR3 is TGTGCCAGCAGTTTCCCTAGGGGAGAGCAGTACTTC.

This clone was counted a few times. The chain employs TRBV5-1 and TRBJ2-7; no clear D. Trimming stripped 3 bases from V and 0 bases from J, with 10 bases between. Per the germline V gene, CDR1 is SGHRS and CDR2 is YFSETQ. The CDR3 runs 14 residues. The CDR3 nucleotides read TGCGCCAGCAGCTCTAGGTCCGACTCCTACGAGCAGTACTTC. This sequence encodes CASSSRSDSYEQYF.

The rearrangement links TRBV18 to TRBJ2-7; no reliable D call. CDR1 KGHSH and CDR2 LQKENI come from the germline V gene. Trimming shortened V by 5 bases and J by 5 bases, and 7 bases separated the two germline ends. CDR3 length: 11 amino acids. DNA for the CDR3: TGTGCCAGCTCATCCTTTGACGAGCAGTACTTC. Amino acid sequence: CASSSFDEQYF.